Detailed here is one TCR beta chain. Antigen specificity is unknown. Sequenced by immunoSEQ multiplex PCR; TCRdb stores in-frame clones only, minus some. The sample has some 17,000 clones; 65% to 90% are singletons. Germline V gene data show CDR1 as LNHDA and CDR2 as SQIVND (reference sequence). J gave up 8 bases and V 5 bases, and 12 bases lay outside the gene matches. The CDR3 is 15 amino acids. The sample is drawn from a study of OX40 agonist ivuxolimab in advanced cancers. Study-wide background: Three dose-escalation patients had partial responses: one with hepatocellular carcinoma and two with cutaneous melanoma.

Overall study results and limits: Dose levels from 0.1 to 3.0 mg/kg saw CD4+ and CD8+ blood T cells expand clonally by week 6. Expanded clones tended on average to be more numerous among CD8+ T cells than CD4+.

The chain joins TRBV19 to TRBJ2-1, with 7 bases aligning to TRBD2. Source: CD4+ or CD8+ T cells sorted from blood, taken in a trial of the OX40 agonist ivuxolimab. This clonotype was obtained from an adult with an advanced solid tumor such as melanoma, head and neck, liver or kidney cancer. CDR3: CASSGRTSMIDEQFF. CDR3 DNA: TGTGCCAGTAGTGGGAGGACTAGTATGATCGATGAGCAGTTCTTC.